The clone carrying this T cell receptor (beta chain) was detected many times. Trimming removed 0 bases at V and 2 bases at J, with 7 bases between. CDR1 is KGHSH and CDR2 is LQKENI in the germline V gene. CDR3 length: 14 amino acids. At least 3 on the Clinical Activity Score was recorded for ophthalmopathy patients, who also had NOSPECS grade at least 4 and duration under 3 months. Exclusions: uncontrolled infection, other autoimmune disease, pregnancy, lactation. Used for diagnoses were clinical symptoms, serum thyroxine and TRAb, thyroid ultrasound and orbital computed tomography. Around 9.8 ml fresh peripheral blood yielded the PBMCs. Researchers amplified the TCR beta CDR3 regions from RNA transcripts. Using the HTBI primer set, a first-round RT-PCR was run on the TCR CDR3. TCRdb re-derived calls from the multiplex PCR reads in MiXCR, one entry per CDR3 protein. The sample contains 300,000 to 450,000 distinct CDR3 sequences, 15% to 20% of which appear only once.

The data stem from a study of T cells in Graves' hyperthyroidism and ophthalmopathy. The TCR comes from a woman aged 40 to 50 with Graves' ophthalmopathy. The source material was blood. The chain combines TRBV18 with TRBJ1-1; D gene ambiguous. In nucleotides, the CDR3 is TGTGCCAGCTCACCACCGGTCCATAACACTGAAGCTTTCTTT. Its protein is CASSPPVHNTEAFF.